This T cell receptor beta chain was captured in a study of cytomegalovirus exposure and HLA in healthy donors. Whole-study findings and limits: The HLA-A and HLA-B alleles of most subjects were reportedly predicted accurately from TCR beta sequences. According to a later analysis, donors in an Asian-associated ancestry cluster reportedly had fewer N-insertions than the roughly 640-donor mean. HLA alleles were associated with 17,000 or so TCR beta sequences in a later analysis at 0.05 false discovery rate. Earlier analysis looked at TCR beta V segments, and most were productive about 90% or about 30% of the time.

Use of 60 Vbeta and 13 Jbeta primers characterized the PCR. Measured with immunoSEQ multiplex PCR; TCRdb has only the in-frame clones, and not every one. The table records over 55,000 clones, approximately 70% of them present only once. Germline V CDR1 and CDR2: SGHKS, YYEKEE (reference sequence). V was trimmed by 3 bases and J by 2 bases, leaving 3 bases between them. CDR3 size: 11 residues. To note about this clone: Its target is not known.

The genes are TRBV5-5 and TRBJ2-7, with D unresolved. The receptor was derived from a woman in her 50s in good health and CMV-seropositive. The sequencing input was PBMCs. The CDR3 loop is CASSSTYEQYF. DNA for the CDR3: TGTGCCAGCAGCTCAACCTACGAGCAGTACTTC.